Shown below are 27 T cell receptor beta chains from a single sample sequenced in a study of graft-versus-host responses after intestinal transplantation. Their target antigens are unknown. Sequencing used immunoSEQ multiplex PCR; TCRdb keeps in-frame clones, though not all of them. The data contain under 130,000 clones, roughly 93% of them singletons. The sample here was unstimulated CD8+ T cells sorted from spleen or lymph node cells, taken before intestinal transplant. The source is a human donor who received an intestinal transplant.

The rearrangement uses TRBV19 and TRBJ2-7; D remains ambiguous. V gave up 3 bases and J gave up 4 bases, with 10 bases separating them. The CDR3 covers 13 residues. CDR1 is LNHDA and CDR2 is SQIVND in the germline V gene (reference sequence). CDR3 residues: CASSIRPTYEQYF. Here the CDR3 DNA reads TGTGCCAGTAGTATCCGACCGACATACGAGCAGTACTTC.

The chain is built from TRBV21-1 and TRBJ2-3; the table names TRBD2, a call not compared with the DNA. TRBV21-1 is a pseudogene segment. This CDR3 has 16 residues. This chain's CDR3 is CRQQRSGGPSTDTQYF. CDR3 bases: TGTAGACAGCAGCGGAGCGGGGGACCTTCCACAGATACGCAGTATTTT.

The rearrangement uses TRBV11-3 and TRBJ2-6, with D unresolved. With 1 base removed from V and 3 bases from J, the gap between germline ends came to 7 bases. Germline-derived CDR1 and CDR2 are SGHNT and YENEEA. The CDR3 extends over 15 amino acids. CDR3 nucleotides: TGTGCCAGCAGCTTAGCAGAGCTTGGGGCCAACGTCCTGACTTTC. It translates to CASSLAELGANVLTF.

The gene calls are TRBV4-1 and TRBJ2-3; 11 nucleotides agree with TRBD2. V shed 2 bases, J shed 2 bases, and the junction held 3 bases outside the gene matches. Germline-derived CDR1 and CDR2 are MGHRA and YSYEKL. The CDR3 length is 16 residues. CDR3 coding DNA: TGCGCCAGCAGCCAACGTAGCGGGGGGGCCACAGATACGCAGTATTTT. Residues: CASSQRSGGATDTQYF.

V is TRBV5-1 and J is TRBJ2-7; D may match TRBD1 or TRBD2 (5 bases each). The CDR3 runs 15 residues. V lost 3 bases and J lost 0, with 13 bases in between. CDR1 SGHRS and CDR2 YFSETQ come from the germline V gene. CDR3 nucleotides: TGCGCCAGCAGCTCGAGGGACGGAGGCTCCTACGAGCAGTACTTC. As protein: CASSSRDGGSYEQYF.

The chain joins TRBV6-5 to TRBJ1-1; no reliable D call. The CDR3 loop spans 13 amino acids. The V end lost 0 bases, the J end lost 3 bases, and 5 bases lay between the germline ends. Germline-derived CDR1 and CDR2 are MNHEY and SVGAGI. The CDR3 DNA sequence: TGTGCCAGCAGTTACTCGTCGGACACTGAAGCTTTCTTT. Translated: CASSYSSDTEAFF.

V is TRBV6-1 and J is TRBJ1-1, with a weak D call TRBD1 (6 bases). There are 14 residues in the CDR3. V was clipped by 1 base and J by 8 bases, with 14 bases between them. Germline CDR1 is MNHNS and CDR2 is SASEGT. The CDR3 region has the DNA TGTGCCAGCAGTGAAGTGCGGGGGGGGCCCGAAGCTTTCTTT. Amino acids: CASSEVRGGPEAFF.

The genes are TRBV19 and TRBJ2-2; possible D gene TRBD1, 5 bases. The germline V and J ends were trimmed by 3 bases and 6 bases, with 11 bases remaining between them. This CDR3 comprises 14 residues. CDR1 and CDR2 from the germline V gene are LNHDA and SQIVND (reference sequence). The CDR3 loop is CASSIGAGSGELFF. For the CDR3, the DNA is TGTGCCAGTAGTATTGGGGCAGGGTCCGGGGAGCTGTTTTTT. The whole variable domain, filled in from reference TRBV19 and TRBJ2-2, reads DGGITQSPKYLFRKEGQNVTLSCEQNLNHDAMYWYRQDPGQGLRLIYYSQIVNDFQKGDIAEGYSVSREKKESFPLTVTSAQKNPTAFYLCASSIGAGSGELFFGEGSRLTVL.

The chain carries TRBV11-2 and TRBJ2-7, with 8 nucleotides matching TRBD2. The CDR3 runs to 15 residues. The trim removed 1 base at V and 5 bases at J, leaving 7 bases unmatched. In germline, CDR1 is SGHAT, CDR2 FQNNGV. DNA for the CDR3: TGTGCCAGCAGCTTAGTGCGGGGGGCCGGGGACGAGCAGTACTTC. Translating it yields CASSLVRGAGDEQYF.

Written as DNA, the CDR3 is TGTGCCAGCAGCTCACAGGGGGCGCGCGATGAGCAGTTCTTC. Translating gives CASSSQGARDEQFF. The genes are TRBV9 and TRBJ2-1; 9 bases match TRBD1. CDR1 and CDR2 (germline): SGDLS, YYNGEE. Trimming at V came to 4 bases and at J to 8 bases, leaving 7 bases not matched to a gene. The CDR3 has 14 residues. The variable domain in full, completed from reference TRBV9 and TRBJ2-1, reads DSGVTQTPKHLITATGQRVTLRCSPRSGDLSVYWYQQSLDQGLQFLIQYYNGEERAKGNILERFSAQQFPDLHSELNLSSLELGDSALYFCASSSQGARDEQFFGPGTRLTVL.

The chain is built from TRBV5-1 and TRBJ2-1; 10 bases agree with TRBD2. Germline V gives CDR1 SGHRS, CDR2 YFSETQ. Trimming took 1 base from V and 9 from J; bases not matched to a gene: 10. This CDR3 spans 16 amino acids. The CDR3 here is CASSLFASGGSSEQFF. The CDR3 bases are TGCGCCAGCAGCTTGTTCGCTAGCGGGGGTAGCTCTGAGCAGTTCTTC. The full variable domain, with the rest looked up from reference TRBV5-1 and TRBJ2-1, is KAGVTQTPRYLIKTRGQQVTLSCSPISGHRSVSWYQQTPGQGLQFLFEYFSETQRNKGNFPGRFSGRQFSNSRSEMNVSTLELGDSALYLCASSLFASGGSSEQFFGPGTRLTVL.

A single count supports this clone. V usage is TRBV4-1 and J usage is TRBJ2-2; 8 nucleotides line up with TRBD2. The CDR3 runs to 14 residues. Germline values: CDR1 MGHRA, CDR2 YSYEKL. Unmatched junction bases numbered 7, after V lost 7 bases and J lost 6 bases. DNA for the CDR3: TGCGCCAGCACAGGCCCGGGGGGGGCCGGGGAGCTGTTTTTT. Translating it yields CASTGPGGAGELFF.

The V call is TRBV27, the J call TRBJ1-2; tentative D call: TRBD1 (6 bases). Trimming took off 6 bases at V and 2 bases at J, with 13 bases between the two ends. CDR3 length: 14 amino acids. Looked up from germline, CDR1 is MNHEY and CDR2 is SMNVEV (reference sequence). CDR3 nucleotides: TGTGCCAGCAGGCCCGGGGACACGAACTATGGCTACACCTTC. Amino acid sequence: CASRPGDTNYGYTF.

The V call is TRBV7-6, the J call TRBJ2-1, with 12 bases identical to TRBD2. Germline values: CDR1 SGHVS, CDR2 FNYEAQ. V was clipped by 2 bases and J by 5 bases; unmatched bases: 16. The CDR3 is 20 residues long. This CDR3 reads CASSLYRLAGVEFANNEQFF. CDR3 nucleotide sequence: TGTGCCAGCAGCTTATACAGACTAGCGGGGGTGGAGTTCGCCAACAATGAGCAGTTCTTC.

The chain recombines TRBV2 with TRBJ2-7; D remains ambiguous. Germline-derived CDR1 and CDR2 are SNHLY and FYNNEI. The CDR3 totals 14 residues. V dropped 4 bases and J dropped 3 bases, with 13 bases sitting between them. The CDR3 protein is CASSVRQVDYEQYF. The CDR3 DNA sequence: TGTGCCAGCAGTGTAAGACAAGTCGACTACGAGCAGTACTTC.

This rearrangement joins TRBV27 to TRBJ1-2, with D perhaps TRBD1 (6 bases). The germline V gene has CDR1 MNHEY and CDR2 SMNVEV (reference sequence). V gave up 6 bases and J gave up 3 bases, with 11 bases separating them. CDR3 length: 13 amino acids. This CDR3 is CASSLRQDYGYTF. In DNA form, the CDR3 reads TGTGCCAGCAGCTTGCGACAGGACTATGGCTACACCTTC.

This clone was seen once. The DNA for the CDR3 is TGTGCCAGCTCCGAGGGCCTACTAAGCTATGGCTACACCTTC. This gives the protein CASSEGLLSYGYTF. The chain uses TRBV6-1 and TRBJ1-2; D is unclear. With 8 bases removed from V and 4 bases from J, the gap between germline ends came to 17 bases. Germline V gene data show CDR1 as MNHNS and CDR2 as SASEGT. The CDR3 consists of 14 residues.

Here the CDR3 DNA reads TGCGCCAGCAGCTTCCCCTCAGGTTTAGAGCAGGGGGCCCCTCTCGGGGCCAACGTCCTGACTTTC. Amino acids: CASSFPSGLEQGAPLGANVLTF. The chain combines TRBV5-1 with TRBJ2-6; 8 bases are shared with TRBD1. V trimming: 2 bases; J trimming: 4 bases; junction bases outside the gene matches: 23. Germline CDR1 and CDR2: SGHRS and YFSETQ. The CDR3 loop spans 22 amino acids.

The rearrangement links TRBV5-4 to TRBJ2-2; 8 positions agree with TRBD1. Germline V lookup: CDR1 SGHNT, CDR2 YYREEE (reference sequence). The CDR3 is 18 residues long. Germline trimming cut 0 bases from V and 1 base from J; bases unmatched to any gene: 8. In DNA form, the CDR3 reads TGTGCCAGCAGCTTGGCCGGTGGCGGGACAGGGAACACCGGGGAGCTGTTTTTT. As protein: CASSLAGGGTGNTGELFF. Based on the CDR3 plus reference TRBV5-4 and TRBJ2-2, the full variable domain is ETGVTQSPTHLIKTRGQQVTLRCSSQSGHNTVSWYQQALGQGPQFIFQYYREEENGRGNFPPRFSGLQFPNYSSELNVNALELDDSALYLCASSLAGGGTGNTGELFFGEGSRLTVL.

The CDR3 region has the DNA TGTGCCAGTAGGGACAGGGTCAGCAATCAGCCCCAGCATTTT. It specifies CASRDRVSNQPQHF. The chain is built from TRBV19 and TRBJ1-5; 8 bases agree with TRBD1. CDR3 length equals 14 residues. The junction had 2 bases not matched to a gene; V was cut back by 6 bases and J by 1 base. Germline-derived CDR1 and CDR2 are LNHDA and SQIVND (reference sequence).

The V gene is TRBV27, the J gene TRBJ2-7; perhaps TRBD1 as D (5 bases). The CDR3 runs 14 residues. Germline V gives CDR1 MNHEY, CDR2 SMNVEV (reference sequence). Between the trimmed V and J ends, which lost 3 bases and 3 bases, there was a span of 12 bases. The CDR3 region is CASSFKAGHYEQYF. In nucleotides, the CDR3 is TGTGCCAGCAGTTTCAAGGCCGGACACTACGAGCAGTACTTC.

V is TRBV28 and J is TRBJ2-2, with TRBD2 identical over 7 bases. CDR1 and CDR2 from the germline V gene are MDHEN and SYDVKM. This CDR3 is 15 amino acids long. Trimming cost V 4 bases and J 4 bases; bases outside gene matches: 6. The CDR3 bases are TGTGCCAGCAGTTCCTGGACTAGTTTCACCGGGGAGCTGTTTTTT. Its protein is CASSSWTSFTGELFF.

The rearrangement uses TRBV11-2 and TRBJ2-1, with 12 bases that match TRBD2. Per the germline V gene, CDR1 is SGHAT and CDR2 is FQNNGV. The junction had 11 bases not matched to a gene; V was cut back by 1 base and J by 10 bases. This CDR3 is built from 17 residues. The CDR3 loop is CASSLVSWTSGTGEQFF. In nucleotides, the CDR3 is TGTGCCAGCAGCTTAGTTTCTTGGACTAGCGGGACAGGGGAGCAGTTCTTC.

The chain joins TRBV9 to TRBJ2-1; the D gene is possibly TRBD1 (5 bases). The CDR3 length is 15 residues. Trimming shortened V by 3 bases and J by 0 bases, and 10 bases separated the two germline ends. Germline loops: CDR1 SGDLS, CDR2 YYNGEE. This chain's CDR3 is CASSGWGGSYNEQFF. The CDR3 DNA reads as TGTGCCAGCAGCGGGTGGGGCGGCTCCTACAATGAGCAGTTCTTC. The full variable domain, completed using reference TRBV9 and TRBJ2-1, is DSGVTQTPKHLITATGQRVTLRCSPRSGDLSVYWYQQSLDQGLQFLIQYYNGEERAKGNILERFSAQQFPDLHSELNLSSLELGDSALYFCASSGWGGSYNEQFFGPGTRLTVL.

V and J are TRBV27 and TRBJ1-6; D may be TRBD1 (5 bases). The CDR3 length is 15 residues. Germline V gene sequence: CDR1 MNHEY, CDR2 SMNVEV (reference sequence). V was pared by 6 bases and J by 7 bases, with 16 bases between. The CDR3 region has the DNA TGTGCCAGCAGAAGCATAGGGACGTCAAATTCACCCCTCCACTTT. Protein sequence: CASRSIGTSNSPLHF.

This chain joins TRBV4-1 and TRBJ2-1; 12 positions agree with TRBD2. The ends lost 3 bases at V and 5 bases at J; junction bases unmatched: 11. Germline V gene sequence: CDR1 MGHRA, CDR2 YSYEKL. CDR3 length: 18 amino acids. Written as DNA, the CDR3 is TGCGCCAGCAGCCAGCAATTTGGACTAGCGGGGAAAAACAATGAGCAGTTCTTC. Protein sequence: CASSQQFGLAGKNNEQFF.

This chain joins TRBV6-1 and TRBJ1-5, with unresolved D. Germline CDR1 and CDR2: MNHNS and SASEGT. The CDR3 loop spans 14 amino acids. Trimming took 0 bases from V and 4 from J, leaving 7 bases between them. The CDR3 nucleotides read TGTGCCAGCAGTGAAGCCTCCCTGAATCAGCCCCAGCATTTT. This sequence encodes CASSEASLNQPQHF.